This T cell receptor beta chain was sequenced in a study of blood T cell repertoires in COVID-19. Study at large: COVID-19 samples, acute and convalescent, were from the United States, Italy and Spain. In each case, the material was cDNA or gDNA derived from T cells, B-cell-depleted T cells, or PBMCs.

TCRdb keeps only in-frame clones here, not all; method: immunoSEQ multiplex PCR. The sample shows under 150,000 clones, roughly 85% of them seen only once. V lost 6 bases and J lost 5, with 12 bases in between. CDR3 size: 13 residues. Germline lookup yields CDR1 MNHEY and CDR2 SMNVEV (reference sequence). This clone was seen once. Sample: peripheral blood. V and J are TRBV27 and TRBJ2-3, with D tentatively TRBD2 (6 bases). The receptor was isolated from a man aged 35 to 55 with acute or convalescent COVID-19. CDR3: CASRTGGGDTQYF. The CDR3 nucleotides read TGTGCCAGCAGAACCGGGGGAGGAGATACGCAGTATTTT.